This TCR beta chain was captured by sequencing in a study of tumor and adjacent non-tumor tissue in lung cancer. Study context: Histology: eleven to twelve adenocarcinoma, a couple of squamous cell carcinoma, 1 small cell lung cancer. The study's findings and limits: Significantly higher TCR diversity was found in tumor than normal lung. Normal lung showed higher cumulative top 100 clone frequency than tumor.

This sample's RNA came from whole unsorted tissue. The CDR3 totals 13 residues. CDR1 SQVTM and CDR2 ANQGSEA come from the germline V gene. This clonotype appeared a single time. Its antigen is unidentified. One end of the junction does not line up with germline, which may come from a read error. Three rounds of nested PCR, following a modified ARM-PCR protocol, produced the TCRbeta library. TCRdb ran MiXCR on the multiplex PCR reads and lists one entry per CDR3 protein. This sample has 200,000 to 250,000 distinct CDR3 sequences; over 55% occur once, and the top ten carry approximately 25%. The receptor's source is a man aged 55-75 years with non-small cell lung cancer. Sequencing used lung tumor tissue. The chain employs TRBV29-1 and TRBJ2-7; D might be TRBD1 (6 bases). In DNA, the CDR3 is TGCAACGTTGACGAGGGGGACGCCTACGAGCGGTACTTC. This codes for CNVDEGDAYERYF.